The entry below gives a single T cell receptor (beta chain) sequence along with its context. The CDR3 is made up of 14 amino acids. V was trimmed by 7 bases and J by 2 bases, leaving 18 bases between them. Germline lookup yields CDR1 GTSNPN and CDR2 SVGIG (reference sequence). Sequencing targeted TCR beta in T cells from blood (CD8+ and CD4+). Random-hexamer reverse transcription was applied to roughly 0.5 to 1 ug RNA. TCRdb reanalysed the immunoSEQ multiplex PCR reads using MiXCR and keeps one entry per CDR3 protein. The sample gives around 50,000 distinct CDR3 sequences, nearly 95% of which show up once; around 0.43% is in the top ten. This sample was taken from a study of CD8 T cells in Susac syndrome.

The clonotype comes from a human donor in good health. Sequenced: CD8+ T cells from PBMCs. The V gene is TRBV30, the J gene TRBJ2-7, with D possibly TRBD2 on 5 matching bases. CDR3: CASREKFGPYEQYF. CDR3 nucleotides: TGTGCCTCCCGGGAAAAATTTGGACCCTACGAGCAGTACTTC. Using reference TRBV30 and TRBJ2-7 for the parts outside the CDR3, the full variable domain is SQTIHQWPATLVQPVGSPLSLECTVEGTSNPNLYWYRQAAGRGLQLLFYSVGIGQISSEVPQNLSASRPQDRQFILSSKKLLLSDSGFYLCASREKFGPYEQYFGPGTRLTVT.